These 2 T cell receptor beta chains share one sample of origin, sequenced in a study of beta chain features in type 1 diabetes. Which antigens these TCRs recognize remains unknown. Study observations and caveats: Shorter TCRB CDR3s, moderately but significantly so, were found in Type 1 diabetes patients in all four CD4+ subsets.

Isolated RNA was reverse transcribed in full, so expressed TCRB transcripts were sequenced. Using immunoSEQ multiplex PCR, the repertoire was profiled, and TCRdb retains in-frame clones only, with some absent. The data contain hundreds of thousands of clones, approximately 10% of them singletons. What was sequenced was naive CD4+ T cells from blood. These receptors were obtained from a man aged 25 to 45 with type 1 diabetes.

V gene TRBV7-9 combines with J gene TRBJ1-6; 7 positions agree with TRBD1. CDR3 size: 15 residues. Germline lookup yields CDR1 SEHNR and CDR2 FQNEAQ (reference sequence). Germline trimming cut 4 bases from V and 8 bases from J; bases unmatched to any gene: 8. CDR3 loop: CASSSGLTGDSPLHF. The CDR3 DNA reads TGTGCCAGCAGCTCTGGTCTTACAGGGGATTCACCCCTCCACTTT.

This clone was detected a few times. The V call is TRBV6-6, the J call TRBJ1-4; weak D call: TRBD1 (5 bases). The germline gives CDR1 MNHNY, CDR2 SVGAGI (reference sequence). The CDR3 consists of 13 residues. V dropped 2 bases and J dropped 8 bases, with 9 bases sitting between them. CDR3 nucleotides: TGTGCCAGCAGTTACAGGGGCCGGGAAAAACTGTTTTTT. Translating gives CASSYRGREKLFF.